A selection of T cell receptor beta chains follows, all from one sample in a study of Ad26.COV2.S vaccination and SARS-CoV-2 variants. TCRdb's table, derived via immunoSEQ multiplex PCR, lists solely in-frame clones and lacks some. The repertoire consists of about 350,000 clones, with around 84% occurring once and the leading ten covering around 3%. The sample in question was peripheral blood, obtained in a trial of Ad26.COV2.S vaccine versus placebo. These receptors all come from a person between 18 and 65 years old who received the Ad26.COV2.S COVID-19 vaccine or a placebo. Both conserved end residues are part of each CDR3. Each record gives: D gene, J gene, clone size, V gene, CDR3 length, CDR3 DNA, CDR3 protein. D genes are given only for firm matches. Clone sizes are given selectively: once, few, many, or a class where the clone is expanded.

>.|TRBJ1-2|.|TRBV6-1|14
TGTGCCAGCAGTGAAGCCGGGGGAAACTATGGCTACACCTTC
CASSEAGGNYGYTF
>.|TRBJ2-7|.|TRBV11-2|14
TGTGCCAGCAACCCGTTGGGGGGGCTTGACGAGCAGTACTTC
CASNPLGGLDEQYF
>.|TRBJ2-7|.|TRBV10-3|12
TGTGCCATCAGTGGACTAGATTCGGGACAGTACTTC
CAISGLDSGQYF
>.|TRBJ1-1|few|TRBV5-1|14
TGCGCCAGCAGCTCGGATGACGGGAACACTGAAGCTTTCTTT
CASSSDDGNTEAFF
>.|TRBJ2-6|.|TRBV7-2|17
TGTGCCAGCAGCTTAACATCGCAGACCCCTGGGGCCAACGTCCTGACTTTC
CASSLTSQTPGANVLTF
>TRBD2|TRBJ2-1|.|TRBV2|20
TGTGCCATCTCCGGAGGGGATCTAGCGGGAGGCCTTTCTTCCTACAATGAGCAGTTCTTC
CAISGGDLAGGLSSYNEQFF
>.|TRBJ2-6|.|TRBV3-1/TRBV3-2|17
TGTGCCAGCAGAGGTGGGCCGTCCAACGGTGGGGCCAACGTCCTGACTTTC
CASRGGPSNGGANVLTF
>.|TRBJ2-1|.|TRBV15|18
TGTGCCACCAGCAGAGATCCCCTAGCGTCTAGGTCCGGCAATGAGCAGTTCTTC
CATSRDPLASRSGNEQFF
>TRBD1|TRBJ1-2|.|TRBV5-4|13
TGTGCCAGCAGATTCACTGGGCGACAGGGTCTACACTTC
CASRFTGRQGLHF
>.|TRBJ1-6|.|TRBV7-2|16
TGTGCCAGCAGCCCGGATCTGGGACTGGCAGATTCACCCCTCCACTTT
CASSPDLGLADSPLHF
>.|TRBJ2-1|.|TRBV6-2/TRBV6-3|14
TGTGCCAGCAGTTTCCTCGGGTCTTACAATGAGCAGTTCTTC
CASSFLGSYNEQFF
>TRBD1|TRBJ1-6|.|TRBV2|16
TGTGCCAGCACCGTTACCGGGACAGCCTATAATTCACCCCTCCACTTT
CASTVTGTAYNSPLHF
>TRBD1|TRBJ1-5|.|TRBV19|16
TGTGCCAGTAGTATAAGTCAGGGGGCAGGCAATCAGCCCCAGCATTTT
CASSISQGAGNQPQHF
>.|TRBJ2-7|.|TRBV19|15
TGTGCCAGTAGTCTTTCCGGGACGGAGACCTACGAGCAGTACTTC
CASSLSGTETYEQYF
>.|TRBJ2-7|.|TRBV10-3|12
TGTGCCATTAGGACAGAAGCCTACGAGCAGTACTTC
CAIRTEAYEQYF
>TRBD2|TRBJ2-2|.|TRBV5-1|16
TGCGCCACCTCCCTCAGACTAGCGGGAGACACCGGGGAGCTGTTTTTT
CATSLRLAGDTGELFF
>TRBD1|TRBJ1-2|few|TRBV7-2|17
TGTGCCAGCAGTTACCCCCCAGGGGGCGCACTGAACTATGGCTACACCTTC
CASSYPPGGALNYGYTF
>TRBD1|TRBJ1-4|.|TRBV6-5|14
TGTGCCAGCAGGAGCGGACAGGATAATGAAAAACTGTTTTTT
CASRSGQDNEKLFF
>.|TRBJ2-2|.|TRBV4-3|14
TGCGCCAGCAGCCAAGGGTCAGGGCCCGGGGAGCTGTTTTTT
CASSQGSGPGELFF
>.|TRBJ2-7|.|TRBV7-9|15
TGTGCCAGCAGTCCCTCGGACACGTTCTCCTACGAGCAGTACTTC
CASSPSDTFSYEQYF
>TRBD2|TRBJ2-2|.|TRBV9|15
TGTGCCAGCAGCCCTAGCGGGACTCACACCGGGGAGCTGTTTTTT
CASSPSGTHTGELFF
>TRBD1|TRBJ1-4|.|TRBV14|15
TGTGCCAGCAGCCAACCGGGACAGGAGGCAGAAAAACTGTTTTTT
CASSQPGQEAEKLFF
>TRBD2|TRBJ2-7|.|TRBV6-5|15
TGTGCCAGCAGTCTCGGACTAGCGGGATTCTACGAGCAGTACTTC
CASSLGLAGFYEQYF
>.|TRBJ2-3|.|TRBV4-3|14
TGCGCCAGCAGCCAACAGGGATCCACAGATACGCAGTATTTT
CASSQQGSTDTQYF
>TRBD1|TRBJ1-5|.|TRBV6-6|16
TGTGCCAGCAGCAAGGGAATGGACAGGGGGAACCAGCCCCAGCATTTT
CASSKGMDRGNQPQHF
>TRBD2|TRBJ2-3|.|TRBV7-2|16
TGTGCCAGCAGCTTACATCCAGCGGGACTCACAGATACGCAGTATTTT
CASSLHPAGLTDTQYF
>TRBD2|TRBJ2-3|.|TRBV24-1|18
TGTGCCACCAGTGATTTGCTGGCGGGGGGCATCGGCACAGATACGCAGTATTTT
CATSDLLAGGIGTDTQYF
>.|TRBJ1-5|once|TRBV5-6|13
TGTGCCAGCAGCCGGGAATTCAATCAGCCCCAGCATTTT
CASSREFNQPQHF
>TRBD1|TRBJ2-1|once|TRBV4-3|14
TGCGCCAGCAGCCAAGGCTGGGACAGCAATGAGCAGTTCTTC
CASSQGWDSNEQFF
>.|TRBJ1-6|.|TRBV7-6|15
TGTGCCAGCAGCATTTCTTTAGGGCAAAATTCACCCCTCCACTTT
CASSISLGQNSPLHF
>.|TRBJ2-3|.|TRBV7-9|15
TGTGCCAGCAGCTTCTGGGGAACTAGCACAGATACGCAGTATTTT
CASSFWGTSTDTQYF
>.|TRBJ1-2|once|TRBV12-3/TRBV12-4|13
TGTGCCAGCAGGGAGGGGGGAGACTATGGCTACACCTTC
CASREGGDYGYTF
>.|TRBJ2-1|.|TRBV6-5|13
TGTGCCAGCAGTTACAGACACGCGAATGAGCAGTTCTTC
CASSYRHANEQFF
>TRBD1|TRBJ2-5|.|TRBV6-5|13
TGTGCCTCCGACAGGGGGCTCCAAGAGACCCAGTACTTC
CASDRGLQETQYF
>TRBD2|TRBJ2-3|.|TRBV4-3|13
TGCGCCAGCAGGCTAGCGGGGACAGATACGCAGTATTTT
CASRLAGTDTQYF
>TRBD2|TRBJ2-5|.|TRBV11-2|14
TGTGCCAGCAGCCTTCGGGGGGGCCAAGAGACCCAGTACTTC
CASSLRGGQETQYF
>.|TRBJ1-2|.|TRBV19|17
TGTGCCAGTAGTATAGGATTTGACTCAGCTCCCAACTATGGCTACACCTTC
CASSIGFDSAPNYGYTF
>TRBD2|TRBJ2-1|.|TRBV5-6|15
TGTGCCAGCAGCGGGACTAGTAGGGCCACCAATGAGCAGTTCTTC
CASSGTSRATNEQFF
>.|TRBJ2-7|.|TRBV5-5|15
TGTGCCAGCAGCTTAGGACAGCCTTTTGAATACGAGCAGTACTTC
CASSLGQPFEYEQYF
>TRBD2|TRBJ2-5|.|TRBV5-4|17
TGTGCCAGCAGCTTGGGAGGGACTAGCGGATCCCAAGAGACCCAGTACTTC
CASSLGGTSGSQETQYF
>TRBD2|TRBJ2-7|.|TRBV18|15
TGTGCCAGCTCACCCGGAGCTAGCGGCTCCTACGAGCAGTACTTC
CASSPGASGSYEQYF
>TRBD1|TRBJ1-1|.|TRBV19|17
TGTGCCAGTATCCCCCGCGGACAGGAGAGAATGAACACTGAAGCTTTCTTT
CASIPRGQERMNTEAFF
>.|TRBJ2-1|.|TRBV14|16
TGTGCCAGCAGCGTGAGAGAGGGGCTAGGCTACAATGAGCAGTTCTTC
CASSVREGLGYNEQFF
>TRBD2|TRBJ2-1|.|TRBV27|19
TGTGCCAGCAGTTCCTGGGGGGCGGGGGGCCCTATTGGGAACAATGAGCAGTTCTTC
CASSSWGAGGPIGNNEQFF